The clone carrying this TCR beta chain was counted a few times. These data come from a study of T cell changes during pregnancy in multiple sclerosis. Method: immunoSEQ multiplex PCR; TCRdb's copy keeps in-frame clones and lacks some. The sample lists roughly 40,000 clones, nearly 90% occurring once. Trimming took 8 bases from V and 0 from J; bases not matched to a gene: 3. The CDR3 extends over 13 amino acids. The germline V gene encodes CDR1 MNHEY and CDR2 SMNVEV (reference sequence). The sequence was obtained from a female donor with multiple sclerosis, enrolled in a pregnancy study. The specimen comprised CD8+ T cells from peripheral blood mononuclear cells, sampled in the first trimester of pregnancy. The V gene is TRBV27, the J gene TRBJ2-7, with 8 bases lining up with TRBD1. The CDR3 region has the DNA TGTGCCAGCGGGACAGGTGGCTCCTACGAGCAGTACTTC. This gives the protein CASGTGGSYEQYF.